This T cell receptor beta chain comes out of a study of response to subunit inactivated influenza vaccine. The study, taken as a whole, reports: T cells newly recruited by each seasonal influenza vaccination are few, the authors suggested.

Worth noting for this clonotype: Its target is not known.

TCRdb recomputed calls from the RT-PCR reads with MiXCR, one row per CDR3 protein. The data contain hundreds of thousands of distinct CDR3 sequences, roughly 14% of them singletons. CDR1 is MGHRA and CDR2 is YSYEKL in the germline V gene. V was shortened by 5 bases and J by 0 bases, with 8 bases between the two germline ends. This CDR3 is 14 amino acids long. The sequencing used PBMCs from blood, collected roughly 2 weeks before vaccination. The TCR originated in a man between 45 and 60 years old who received an inactivated influenza vaccine. This chain joins TRBV4-1 and TRBJ2-1; tentative D call: TRBD1 (6 bases). Here the CDR3 reads CASSWTDSYNEQFF. The CDR3 coding sequence is TGCGCCAGCAGCTGGACAGACTCCTACAATGAGCAGTTCTTC.